Below, 19 T cell receptor beta chains from the same sample are listed, as sequenced in a study of technical replicates of blood from a handful of donors. Data came from immunoSEQ multiplex PCR; TCRdb stores just in-frame clones and leaves some out. The table lists 75,000 to 95,000 clones, roughly 94% of them singletons. Sequencing input: T cells isolated from PBMCs. The receptors were gathered from a human donor in good health.

J is TRBJ2-5 and V is TRBV25-1, with 7 bases that match TRBD1. The V gene's germline CDR1 is MGHDK and CDR2 SYGVNS. J gave up 1 base and V 6 bases, and 14 bases lay outside the gene matches. The CDR3 is 17 residues long. CDR3 in amino acids: CASSVPFGRGSQETQYF. CDR3 bases: TGTGCCAGCAGCGTCCCGTTCGGCAGGGGGTCCCAAGAGACCCAGTACTTC.

As concerns this clone: The identical CDR3 is also encoded by other nucleotide sequences in the sample. CDR3 sequence reads: CASSPGTGGTEAFF. The CDR3 DNA is TGCGCCAGCAGCCCCGGGACAGGGGGCACTGAAGCTTTCTTT. The V and J genes are TRBV5-1 and TRBJ1-1; TRBD1 aligns across 11 bases. Per the germline V gene, CDR1 is SGHRS and CDR2 is YFSETQ. CDR3 size: 14 residues. After removal of 4 bases from V and 4 bases from J, the junction contained 3 bases not matched to a gene.

The chain is built from TRBV27 and TRBJ1-1; D is undetermined. The CDR3 is 16 amino acids. Trimming cost V 5 bases and J 5 bases, with 21 bases left between them. In germline, CDR1 is MNHEY, CDR2 SMNVEV (reference sequence). DNA for the CDR3: TGTGCCAGCAGTCCCCGCCGCCCCTTAGCGGGAACTGAAGCTTTCTTT. Protein product: CASSPRRPLAGTEAFF.

The chain employs TRBV9 and TRBJ2-7; possibly TRBD1 for D (6 bases). The germline V gene encodes CDR1 SGDLS and CDR2 YYNGEE. CDR3 length: 14 amino acids. Trimming pared 0 bases from V and 3 bases from J, leaving 10 bases between. The CDR3 DNA reads as TGTGCCAGCAGCGTAGGGACAGCTATCTACGAGCAGTACTTC. Translating gives CASSVGTAIYEQYF.

This chain uses TRBV15 with TRBJ1-2, with 8 bases aligning to TRBD1. J was trimmed by 8 bases and V by 0 bases; bases with no gene match: 11. CDR3 length equals 16 residues. Germline loops: CDR1 LNHNV, CDR2 YYDKDF (reference sequence). The CDR3 sequence is CATSRDETRGLSGYTF. The DNA of the CDR3 is TGTGCCACCAGCAGAGACGAGACCAGGGGGCTATCGGGCTACACCTTC.

The chain has TRBV4-1 and TRBJ1-4; 7 bases map to TRBD1. Germline V lookup: CDR1 MGHRA, CDR2 YSYEKL. V shed 2 bases and J 7 bases; nucleotides not matched to a gene: 7. This CDR3 contains 15 residues. The CDR3 DNA reads as TGCGCCAGCAGCCAACACAGGGGCGTGGGTGAAAAACTGTTTTTT. It translates to CASSQHRGVGEKLFF.

The CDR3 DNA follows: TGTGCCAGCAGCTGGGCCCTTAGCGGGGGGACCTACGAGCAGTACTTC. It codes for CASSWALSGGTYEQYF. This chain joins TRBV28 and TRBJ2-7; TRBD2 agrees at 10 bases. With 6 bases clipped from V and 2 bases from J, the junction kept 10 bases outside the gene matches. This CDR3 spans 16 amino acids. Germline V gene sequence: CDR1 MDHEN, CDR2 SYDVKM.

The rearrangement uses TRBV21-1 and TRBJ2-7; TRBD2 was called by the table and not checked on the DNA. TRBV21-1 constitutes a pseudogene. CDR3 length equals 14 residues. CDR3 loop: CASSKRRDPYEQYF. Here the CDR3 DNA reads TGTGCCAGCAGCAAAAGGCGGGATCCCTACGAGCAGTACTTC.

The gene calls are TRBV7-2 and TRBJ1-1; no firm D call. Germline CDR1 is SGHTA and CDR2 is FQGNSA. With 0 bases removed from V and 1 base from J, the gap between germline ends came to 9 bases. The CDR3 is 15 residues long. The CDR3 bases are TGTGCCAGCAGCTTAGCTTACTACGAGAACACTGAAGCTTTCTTT. As protein: CASSLAYYENTEAFF.

V usage is TRBV2 and J usage is TRBJ2-1; D remains unclear. Germline assignment: CDR1 SNHLY and CDR2 FYNNEI. Trimming left V 6 bases short and J 1 base short, with 13 bases between. The CDR3 has 15 amino acids. The CDR3, as DNA: TGTGCCAGCAGACCGTACAGCTATTCCTACAATGAGCAGTTCTTC. As protein: CASRPYSYSYNEQFF.

The chain uses TRBV7-9 and TRBJ2-5; a weak D match, TRBD2 (6 bases). V was pared by 6 bases and J by 1 base, with 18 bases between. The CDR3 spans 16 residues. The germline V gene has CDR1 SEHNR and CDR2 FQNEAQ (reference sequence). CDR3 in DNA: TGTGCCAGCAGTATCCTCAGAGCGGGCATCCAAGAGACCCAGTACTTC. Its translation is CASSILRAGIQETQYF.

The gene calls are TRBV10-1 and TRBJ2-2; D is unclear. CDR1 WNHNN and CDR2 SYGVQD come from the germline V gene (reference sequence). The CDR3 consists of 13 residues. The ends were cut back, 4 bases at V and 1 base at J, with 4 bases in the middle. The CDR3 spells CASSVGNTGELFF. The CDR3, as DNA: TGCGCCAGCAGTGTCGGGAACACCGGGGAGCTGTTTTTT.

V gene TRBV30 combines with J gene TRBJ1-2; TRBD1 might be the D (5 bases). The ends were cut back, 2 bases at V and 5 bases at J, with 9 bases in the middle. This CDR3 contains 12 residues. In germline, CDR1 is GTSNPN, CDR2 SVGIG (reference sequence). The DNA for the CDR3 is TGTGCCTGGAGTACAGGACCTTATGGCTACACCTTC. This gives the protein CAWSTGPYGYTF.

This clone was detected once. The V gene is TRBV2, the J gene TRBJ2-2, with 8 bases lining up with TRBD1. Germline V gene lookup returns CDR1 SNHLY and CDR2 FYNNEI. Losses at the gene ends were 5 bases for V and 2 bases for J; bases not matched to a gene: 4. CDR3 length equals 15 residues. CDR3 sequence reads: CASSQGALNTGELFF. The CDR3 DNA follows: TGTGCCAGCAGTCAGGGGGCGCTAAACACCGGGGAGCTGTTTTTT.

As to this clone: The sample holds other DNA sequences that translate to the same CDR3. In nucleotides, the CDR3 is TGTGCCAGCAGTGTCCAGGGGGCGGATGGCTACACCTTC. Translation: CASSVQGADGYTF. The chain recombines TRBV6-1 with TRBJ1-2, with 8 bases lining up with TRBD1. The J segment lost 6 bases and the V segment lost 4 bases, leaving 4 bases of the junction unmatched. Per germline, CDR1 MNHNS and CDR2 SASEGT. CDR3 length: 13 residues.

V usage is TRBV5-1 and J usage is TRBJ1-1; 8 positions agree with TRBD1. J lost 8 bases, V lost 4 bases, and 7 bases had no gene match. Germline V gene lookup returns CDR1 SGHRS and CDR2 YFSETQ. The CDR3 has 13 amino acids. The CDR3 DNA sequence: TGCGCCAGCAGCCAGGCCCGGGACAGGGAAGCTTTCTTT. It encodes CASSQARDREAFF.

The chain uses TRBV29-1 and TRBJ2-3, with 8 bases fitting TRBD2. V shed 5 bases, J shed 9 bases, and the junction held 7 bases outside the gene matches. Germline CDR1 SQVTM, CDR2 ANQGSEA. This CDR3 is built from 12 residues. The CDR3 region has the DNA TGCAGCGTTCATGAACTAGCGGTCACGCAGTATTTT. This sequence encodes CSVHELAVTQYF.

The chain employs TRBV29-1 and TRBJ1-2, with D perhaps TRBD1 (5 bases). Germline V gene data show CDR1 as SQVTM and CDR2 as ANQGSEA. Trimming removed 6 bases at V and 6 bases at J, with 11 bases between. The CDR3 consists of 11 residues. CDR3 in amino acids: CSVGGGHGYTF. The DNA for the CDR3 is TGCAGCGTGGGGGGGGGTCATGGCTACACCTTC.

This clone was picked up a small number of times. This chain uses TRBV7-9 with TRBJ1-2; 12 bases fit TRBD1. V trimming: 5 bases; J trimming: 8 bases; junction bases outside the gene matches: 6. The CDR3 has 14 amino acids. In germline, CDR1 is SEHNR, CDR2 FQNEAQ (reference sequence). The CDR3, as DNA: TGTGCCAGCAGCCCGGGACAGGGGGCGTTCGGCTACACCTTC. This sequence encodes CASSPGQGAFGYTF. The full variable domain, rest sourced from reference TRBV7-9 and TRBJ1-2, is DTGVSQNPRHKITKRGQNVTFRCDPISEHNRLYWYRQTLGQGPEFLTYFQNEAQLEKSRLLSDRFSAERPKGSFSTLEIQRTEQGDSAMYLCASSPGQGAFGYTFGSGTRLTVV.